These 8 T cell receptor beta chains originate from one sample sequenced in a study of blood T cells in healthy people across ages. Next came a second PCR, run for about 7 to 12 cycles, which used a sample-barcoded 5' primer along with a J-beta primer mix. TCRdb reanalysed the 5' RACE reads using MiXCR and keeps one entry per CDR3 protein. The sample contains 800,000 to 1,000,000 distinct CDR3 sequences, 48% of which appear only once. Sequencing was done on a sample of blood. Receptors were obtained from a young man in good health.

V and J are TRBV20-1 and TRBJ1-2; D is undetermined. The CDR3 contains 12 residues. CDR1 and CDR2 from the germline V gene are DFQATT and SNEGSKA (reference sequence). Trimming removed 2 bases from V and 6 bases from J, with 10 bases in between. CDR3 protein: CSARRWLDGYTF. The CDR3 coding sequence is TGCAGTGCTAGAAGATGGCTTGATGGCTACACCTTC.

This chain uses TRBV27 with TRBJ1-1; D perhaps matches TRBD1 (5 bases). Germline V gene lookup returns CDR1 MNHEY and CDR2 SMNVEV (reference sequence). The CDR3 is 16 residues long. V was trimmed by 2 bases and J by 0 bases, leaving 13 bases between them. The CDR3 DNA reads as TGTGCCAGCAGTTTACTCGCCCAGGGTTTGAACACTGAAGCTTTCTTT. Protein sequence: CASSLLAQGLNTEAFF.

This clonotype turned up a few times. V gene TRBV6-2 or TRBV6-3 combines with J gene TRBJ2-1; tentatively, D is TRBD2 (5 bases). The V end was cut by 10 bases, the J end by 0 bases, with 13 bases between. CDR3 size: 14 residues. The germline V gene encodes CDR1 MNHEY and CDR2 SVGEGT. CDR3 DNA: TGTGCCACCGACCGGGGTAGCTCCTACAATGAGCAGTTCTTC. Translating it yields CATDRGSSYNEQFF.

This clonotype was observed a few times. V is TRBV5-1 and J is TRBJ2-1, with 12 bases lining up with TRBD2. Trimming took 0 bases from V and 6 from J; bases not matched to a gene: 7. CDR3 size: 17 residues. Germline V CDR1 and CDR2: SGHRS, YFSETQ. The CDR3 spells CASSLDLTSGGRNEQFF. In DNA form, the CDR3 reads TGCGCCAGCAGCTTGGACCTTACTAGCGGGGGGCGCAATGAGCAGTTCTTC.

In this sample, this clonotype turned up many times. A single base separates this from a much larger clone, so it may be a read error. The rearrangement uses TRBV3-1 and TRBJ2-7, with TRBD2 matching over 12 bases. From germline, CDR1 is LGHDT and CDR2 YNNKEL (reference sequence). The CDR3 contains 14 residues. The ends lost 5 bases at V and 8 bases at J; junction bases unmatched: 7. DNA of the CDR3: TGTGCCAGCAGCGCGAGCGGACTAGCGGGACAGCAGTACTTC. Encoded protein: CASSASGLAGQQYF.

This clonotype was seen a few times. The genes are TRBV27 and TRBJ2-3, with D perhaps being TRBD1 or TRBD2 (5 bases each). Trimming took 7 bases from V and 7 from J, leaving 21 bases between them. Germline V CDR1 and CDR2: MNHEY, SMNVEV (reference sequence). The CDR3 is 15 residues long. The CDR3, as DNA: TGTGCCAGCATCCCTTTCCGGGGCGCGGCCCATACGCAGTATTTT. This encodes CASIPFRGAAHTQYF.

The chain joins TRBV5-5 to TRBJ2-1, with 8 bases matching TRBD2. This CDR3 region has 16 residues. Germline V gives CDR1 SGHKS, CDR2 YYEKEE (reference sequence). The V gene end was trimmed by 2 bases and the J gene end by 2 bases; junction bases not matched to a gene: 6. CDR3 nucleotides: TGTGCCAGCAGCTTCCAAAACGGGGGGGCCTACAATGAGCAGTTCTTC. This codes for CASSFQNGGAYNEQFF. The whole variable domain, remainder taken from reference TRBV5-5 and TRBJ2-1, is DAGVTQSPTHLIKTRGQQVTLRCSPISGHKSVSWYQQVLGQGPQFIFQYYEKEERGRGNFPDRFSARQFPNYSSELNVNALLLGDSALYLCASSFQNGGAYNEQFFGPGTRLTVL.

In this sample, this clonotype turned up a few times. The J gene is TRBJ1-1, the V gene TRBV2, with TRBD1 matching 11 bases. CDR1 SNHLY and CDR2 FYNNEI come from the germline V gene. This CDR3 has 14 residues. V was clipped by 5 bases and J by 4 bases; unmatched bases: 3. CDR3 residues: CASSSGQGVTEAFF. The CDR3 DNA is TGTGCCAGCAGTTCGGGACAGGGGGTCACTGAAGCTTTCTTT.